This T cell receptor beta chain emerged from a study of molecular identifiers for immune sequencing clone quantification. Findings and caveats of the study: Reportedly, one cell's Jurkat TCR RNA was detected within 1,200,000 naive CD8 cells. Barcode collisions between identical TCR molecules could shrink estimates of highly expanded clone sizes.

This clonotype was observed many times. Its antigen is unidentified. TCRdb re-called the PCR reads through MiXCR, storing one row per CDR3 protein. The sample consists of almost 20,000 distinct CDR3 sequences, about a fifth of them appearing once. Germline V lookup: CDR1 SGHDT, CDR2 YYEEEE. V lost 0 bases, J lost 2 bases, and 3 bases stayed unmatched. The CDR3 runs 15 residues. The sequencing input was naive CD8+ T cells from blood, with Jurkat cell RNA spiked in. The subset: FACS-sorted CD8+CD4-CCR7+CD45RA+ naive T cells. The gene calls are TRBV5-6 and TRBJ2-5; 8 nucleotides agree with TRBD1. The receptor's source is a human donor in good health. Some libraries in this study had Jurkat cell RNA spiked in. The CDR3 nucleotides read TGTGCCAGCAGCTTGGGAAGGACAGGGCAAGAGACCCAGTACTTC. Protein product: CASSLGRTGQETQYF.